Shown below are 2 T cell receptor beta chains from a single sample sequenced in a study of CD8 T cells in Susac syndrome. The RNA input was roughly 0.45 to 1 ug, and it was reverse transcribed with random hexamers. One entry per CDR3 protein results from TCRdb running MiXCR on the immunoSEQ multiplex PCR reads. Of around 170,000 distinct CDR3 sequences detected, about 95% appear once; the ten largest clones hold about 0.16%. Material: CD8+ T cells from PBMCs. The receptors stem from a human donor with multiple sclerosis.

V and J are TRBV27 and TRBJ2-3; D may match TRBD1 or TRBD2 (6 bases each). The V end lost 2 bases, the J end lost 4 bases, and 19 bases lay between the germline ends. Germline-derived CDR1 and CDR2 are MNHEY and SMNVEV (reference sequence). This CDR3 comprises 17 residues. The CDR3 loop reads CASSLVGNLEGADTQYF. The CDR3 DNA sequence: TGTGCCAGCAGTTTAGTGGGCAACCTGGAGGGGGCAGATACGCAGTATTTT.

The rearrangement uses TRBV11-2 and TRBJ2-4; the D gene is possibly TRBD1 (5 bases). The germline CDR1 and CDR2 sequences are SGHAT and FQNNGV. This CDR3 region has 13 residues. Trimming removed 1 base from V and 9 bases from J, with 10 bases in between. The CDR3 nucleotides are TGTGCCAGCAGCTTAGGCAGGGATAGCATTCAGTACTTC. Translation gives CASSLGRDSIQYF.